What follows are 15 T cell receptor beta chains derived from one specimen sequenced in a study of OX40 agonist ivuxolimab in advanced cancers. Measured with immunoSEQ multiplex PCR; TCRdb has only the in-frame clones, and not every one. Of tens of thousands of clones detected, around 90% appear once; the ten largest clones hold roughly 0.44%. This specimen was CD4+ or CD8+ T cells sorted from blood, taken in a trial of the OX40 agonist ivuxolimab. The receptors were gathered from an adult with an advanced solid tumor such as melanoma, head and neck, liver or kidney cancer.

The gene calls are TRBV12-5 and TRBJ2-2, with 7 bases identical to TRBD2. Germline CDR1 LGHNT, CDR2 FRNRAP. The CDR3 length is 13 residues. The ends lost 6 bases at V and 4 bases at J; junction bases unmatched: 2. CDR3 bases: TGTGCTAGTGGCCGCGGGGGCACCGGGGAGCTGTTTTTT. This translates into CASGRGGTGELFF.

The chain has TRBV18 and TRBJ1-2; D is possibly TRBD1 (5 bases). This CDR3 comprises 16 residues. With 5 bases removed from V and 2 bases from J, the gap between germline ends came to 18 bases. Germline V gene data show CDR1 as KGHSH and CDR2 as LQKENI. The CDR3 DNA is TGTGCCAGCTCAGAAGGGGACCTGGCAGTGAACTATGGCTACACCTTC. Translation: CASSEGDLAVNYGYTF.

This clone appeared a few times. This rearrangement joins TRBV2 to TRBJ2-7, with 10 bases fitting TRBD1. Germline V gene data show CDR1 as SNHLY and CDR2 as FYNNEI. CDR3 length: 19 amino acids. V trimming: 4 bases; J trimming: 6 bases; junction bases outside the gene matches: 21. The CDR3 reads CASSVLRLGQGQSKREQYF. CDR3 sequence (DNA): TGTGCCAGCAGTGTCCTCCGTCTGGGACAGGGGCAATCGAAACGCGAGCAGTACTTC.

The sample holds a few counts of this clone. This rearrangement joins TRBV14 to TRBJ1-5; 7 bases match TRBD1. This CDR3 contains 18 residues. Germline CDR1 reads SGHDN; CDR2 reads FVKESK. J was trimmed by 0 bases and V by 2 bases; bases with no gene match: 10. CDR3 nucleotide sequence: TGTGCCAGCAGCCAACTAATGACCGGGACAGCTAGCAATCAGCCCCAGCATTTT. This codes for CASSQLMTGTASNQPQHF.

V gene TRBV10-2 combines with J gene TRBJ2-1; 9 bases fit TRBD2. Germline assignment: CDR1 WSHSY and CDR2 SAAADI. Germline trimming cut 2 bases from V and 5 bases from J; bases unmatched to any gene: 4. This CDR3 has 15 amino acids. CDR3: CASSERLAGNNEQFF. The DNA of the CDR3 is TGCGCCAGCAGTGAGCGGCTAGCGGGGAACAATGAGCAGTTCTTC.

The V and J genes are TRBV19 and TRBJ2-5; 11 bases fit TRBD2. The CDR3 is made up of 17 amino acids. After removal of 5 bases from V and 3 bases from J, the junction contained 11 bases not matched to a gene. Germline loops: CDR1 LNHDA, CDR2 SQIVND (reference sequence). The CDR3 sequence is CASSRTSGPNFKETQYF. DNA of the CDR3: TGTGCCAGTAGTCGGACTAGCGGGCCAAACTTTAAAGAGACCCAGTACTTC.

The gene calls are TRBV5-6 and TRBJ1-4; D may be TRBD1 (6 bases). CDR3 length: 14 residues. CDR1 SGHDT and CDR2 YYEEEE come from the germline V gene. V shed 3 bases and J shed 5 bases, with 11 bases lying between them. This chain's CDR3 is CASSSGQLNEKLFF. The CDR3 nucleotides are TGTGCCAGCAGCTCAGGACAGCTGAATGAAAAACTGTTTTTT.

The chain has TRBV27 and TRBJ2-1, with TRBD2 matching over 10 bases. Germline CDR1 reads MNHEY; CDR2 reads SMNVEV (reference sequence). The CDR3 is 19 residues long. Trimming took 3 bases from V and 2 from J; bases not matched to a gene: 13. The CDR3 sequence is CASSFLLGVAGGAYNEQFF. DNA for the CDR3: TGTGCCAGCAGTTTCCTCCTCGGGGTAGCGGGAGGAGCCTACAATGAGCAGTTCTTC.

The rearrangement joins TRBV7-2 to TRBJ1-1; D might be TRBD1 (5 bases). Between the trimmed V and J ends, which lost 4 bases and 1 base, there was a span of 7 bases. This CDR3 is 13 amino acids long. CDR1 and CDR2 (germline): SGHTA, FQGNSA. CDR3 nucleotide sequence: TGTGCCAGCAGCTCCGACAGGAACACTGAAGCTTTCTTT. Translating it yields CASSSDRNTEAFF.

V and J are TRBV5-6 and TRBJ1-4; 10 bases agree with TRBD1. The CDR3 is 16 residues long. Germline assignment: CDR1 SGHDT and CDR2 YYEEEE. Unmatched junction bases numbered 10, after V lost 3 bases and J lost 8 bases. CDR3 loop: CASSWGQGIEGEKLFF. Here the CDR3 DNA reads TGTGCCAGCAGCTGGGGACAGGGGATAGAGGGGGAAAAACTGTTTTTT.

The chain is built from TRBV11-3 and TRBJ2-2; D is undetermined. Trimming cost V 1 base and J 6 bases, with 9 bases left between them. Germline V gene data show CDR1 as SGHNT and CDR2 as YENEEA. The CDR3 spans 14 residues. The CDR3 sequence is CASSLVSRAGELFF. The CDR3 DNA reads as TGTGCCAGCAGCTTAGTAAGTCGCGCCGGGGAGCTGTTTTTT.

CDR3 loop: CASSHVGTVNTGELFF. As DNA, the CDR3 is TGTGCCAGCAGCCACGTAGGGACAGTGAACACCGGGGAGCTGTTTTTT. This chain joins TRBV14 and TRBJ2-2; 7 positions agree with TRBD1. The J segment lost 1 base and the V segment lost 3 bases, leaving 5 bases of the junction unmatched. CDR3 size: 16 residues. Germline CDR1 and CDR2: SGHDN and FVKESK.

A single count supports this clone. The V call is TRBV27, the J call TRBJ2-3; D is unclear. This CDR3 spans 12 amino acids. Germline CDR1 reads MNHEY; CDR2 reads SMNVEV (reference sequence). V dropped 6 bases and J dropped 5 bases, with 9 bases sitting between them. The CDR3 nucleotides read TGTGCCAGCAGCAGGTTGGAAGATACGCAGTATTTT. The encoded protein is CASSRLEDTQYF.

The chain uses TRBV5-1 and TRBJ2-7, with D perhaps matching TRBD1 (6 bases). The ends were cut back, 8 bases at V and 4 bases at J, with 19 bases in the middle. Germline CDR1 and CDR2: SGHRS and YFSETQ. This CDR3 spans 14 amino acids. CDR3 loop: CASRALGQTYEQYF. In nucleotides, the CDR3 is TGCGCCAGTCGGGCCTTGGGACAAACTTACGAGCAGTACTTC.

This chain uses TRBV5-1 with TRBJ2-3; 9 bases are a match to TRBD2. Germline lookup yields CDR1 SGHRS and CDR2 YFSETQ. V was clipped by 0 bases and J by 5 bases; unmatched bases: 7. CDR3 length: 16 residues. The CDR3 region has the DNA TGCGCCAGCAGCTTGGAGCTAGCGGGGTTCAGAGATACGCAGTATTTT. Translating it yields CASSLELAGFRDTQYF. The complete variable domain, with remaining parts taken from reference TRBV5-1 and TRBJ2-3, reads KAGVTQTPRYLIKTRGQQVTLSCSPISGHRSVSWYQQTPGQGLQFLFEYFSETQRNKGNFPGRFSGRQFSNSRSEMNVSTLELGDSALYLCASSLELAGFRDTQYFGPGTRLTVL.